This T cell receptor beta chain is drawn from a study of blood T cells in healthy people across ages. A remark on this clonotype: The target antigen is unknown.

Study-wide findings and caveats: A roughly linear age-dependent decrease characterized TCR beta diversity per million T cells.

The authors drew 8.5 to 10 milliliters of peripheral blood from each donor. Sample-barcoded 5' priming and a J-beta primer mix drove a second PCR of 7 to 11 cycles. TCRdb passed the 5' RACE reads through MiXCR, listing each CDR3 protein once. Of some 1.4 million distinct CDR3 sequences in the sample, roughly 45% were seen once. Germline assignment: CDR1 DFQATT and CDR2 SNEGSKA (reference sequence). Germline trimming cut 5 bases from V and 4 bases from J; bases unmatched to any gene: 7. This CDR3 spans 14 amino acids. This TCR was recovered from a woman younger than 30 in good health. The rearrangement uses TRBV20-1 and TRBJ2-3, with 9 bases matching TRBD2. The sequencing sample was made of blood. CDR3 region: CSAPSLAGADTQYF. CDR3 in DNA: TGCAGTGCTCCCTCCTTAGCGGGGGCAGATACGCAGTATTTT.